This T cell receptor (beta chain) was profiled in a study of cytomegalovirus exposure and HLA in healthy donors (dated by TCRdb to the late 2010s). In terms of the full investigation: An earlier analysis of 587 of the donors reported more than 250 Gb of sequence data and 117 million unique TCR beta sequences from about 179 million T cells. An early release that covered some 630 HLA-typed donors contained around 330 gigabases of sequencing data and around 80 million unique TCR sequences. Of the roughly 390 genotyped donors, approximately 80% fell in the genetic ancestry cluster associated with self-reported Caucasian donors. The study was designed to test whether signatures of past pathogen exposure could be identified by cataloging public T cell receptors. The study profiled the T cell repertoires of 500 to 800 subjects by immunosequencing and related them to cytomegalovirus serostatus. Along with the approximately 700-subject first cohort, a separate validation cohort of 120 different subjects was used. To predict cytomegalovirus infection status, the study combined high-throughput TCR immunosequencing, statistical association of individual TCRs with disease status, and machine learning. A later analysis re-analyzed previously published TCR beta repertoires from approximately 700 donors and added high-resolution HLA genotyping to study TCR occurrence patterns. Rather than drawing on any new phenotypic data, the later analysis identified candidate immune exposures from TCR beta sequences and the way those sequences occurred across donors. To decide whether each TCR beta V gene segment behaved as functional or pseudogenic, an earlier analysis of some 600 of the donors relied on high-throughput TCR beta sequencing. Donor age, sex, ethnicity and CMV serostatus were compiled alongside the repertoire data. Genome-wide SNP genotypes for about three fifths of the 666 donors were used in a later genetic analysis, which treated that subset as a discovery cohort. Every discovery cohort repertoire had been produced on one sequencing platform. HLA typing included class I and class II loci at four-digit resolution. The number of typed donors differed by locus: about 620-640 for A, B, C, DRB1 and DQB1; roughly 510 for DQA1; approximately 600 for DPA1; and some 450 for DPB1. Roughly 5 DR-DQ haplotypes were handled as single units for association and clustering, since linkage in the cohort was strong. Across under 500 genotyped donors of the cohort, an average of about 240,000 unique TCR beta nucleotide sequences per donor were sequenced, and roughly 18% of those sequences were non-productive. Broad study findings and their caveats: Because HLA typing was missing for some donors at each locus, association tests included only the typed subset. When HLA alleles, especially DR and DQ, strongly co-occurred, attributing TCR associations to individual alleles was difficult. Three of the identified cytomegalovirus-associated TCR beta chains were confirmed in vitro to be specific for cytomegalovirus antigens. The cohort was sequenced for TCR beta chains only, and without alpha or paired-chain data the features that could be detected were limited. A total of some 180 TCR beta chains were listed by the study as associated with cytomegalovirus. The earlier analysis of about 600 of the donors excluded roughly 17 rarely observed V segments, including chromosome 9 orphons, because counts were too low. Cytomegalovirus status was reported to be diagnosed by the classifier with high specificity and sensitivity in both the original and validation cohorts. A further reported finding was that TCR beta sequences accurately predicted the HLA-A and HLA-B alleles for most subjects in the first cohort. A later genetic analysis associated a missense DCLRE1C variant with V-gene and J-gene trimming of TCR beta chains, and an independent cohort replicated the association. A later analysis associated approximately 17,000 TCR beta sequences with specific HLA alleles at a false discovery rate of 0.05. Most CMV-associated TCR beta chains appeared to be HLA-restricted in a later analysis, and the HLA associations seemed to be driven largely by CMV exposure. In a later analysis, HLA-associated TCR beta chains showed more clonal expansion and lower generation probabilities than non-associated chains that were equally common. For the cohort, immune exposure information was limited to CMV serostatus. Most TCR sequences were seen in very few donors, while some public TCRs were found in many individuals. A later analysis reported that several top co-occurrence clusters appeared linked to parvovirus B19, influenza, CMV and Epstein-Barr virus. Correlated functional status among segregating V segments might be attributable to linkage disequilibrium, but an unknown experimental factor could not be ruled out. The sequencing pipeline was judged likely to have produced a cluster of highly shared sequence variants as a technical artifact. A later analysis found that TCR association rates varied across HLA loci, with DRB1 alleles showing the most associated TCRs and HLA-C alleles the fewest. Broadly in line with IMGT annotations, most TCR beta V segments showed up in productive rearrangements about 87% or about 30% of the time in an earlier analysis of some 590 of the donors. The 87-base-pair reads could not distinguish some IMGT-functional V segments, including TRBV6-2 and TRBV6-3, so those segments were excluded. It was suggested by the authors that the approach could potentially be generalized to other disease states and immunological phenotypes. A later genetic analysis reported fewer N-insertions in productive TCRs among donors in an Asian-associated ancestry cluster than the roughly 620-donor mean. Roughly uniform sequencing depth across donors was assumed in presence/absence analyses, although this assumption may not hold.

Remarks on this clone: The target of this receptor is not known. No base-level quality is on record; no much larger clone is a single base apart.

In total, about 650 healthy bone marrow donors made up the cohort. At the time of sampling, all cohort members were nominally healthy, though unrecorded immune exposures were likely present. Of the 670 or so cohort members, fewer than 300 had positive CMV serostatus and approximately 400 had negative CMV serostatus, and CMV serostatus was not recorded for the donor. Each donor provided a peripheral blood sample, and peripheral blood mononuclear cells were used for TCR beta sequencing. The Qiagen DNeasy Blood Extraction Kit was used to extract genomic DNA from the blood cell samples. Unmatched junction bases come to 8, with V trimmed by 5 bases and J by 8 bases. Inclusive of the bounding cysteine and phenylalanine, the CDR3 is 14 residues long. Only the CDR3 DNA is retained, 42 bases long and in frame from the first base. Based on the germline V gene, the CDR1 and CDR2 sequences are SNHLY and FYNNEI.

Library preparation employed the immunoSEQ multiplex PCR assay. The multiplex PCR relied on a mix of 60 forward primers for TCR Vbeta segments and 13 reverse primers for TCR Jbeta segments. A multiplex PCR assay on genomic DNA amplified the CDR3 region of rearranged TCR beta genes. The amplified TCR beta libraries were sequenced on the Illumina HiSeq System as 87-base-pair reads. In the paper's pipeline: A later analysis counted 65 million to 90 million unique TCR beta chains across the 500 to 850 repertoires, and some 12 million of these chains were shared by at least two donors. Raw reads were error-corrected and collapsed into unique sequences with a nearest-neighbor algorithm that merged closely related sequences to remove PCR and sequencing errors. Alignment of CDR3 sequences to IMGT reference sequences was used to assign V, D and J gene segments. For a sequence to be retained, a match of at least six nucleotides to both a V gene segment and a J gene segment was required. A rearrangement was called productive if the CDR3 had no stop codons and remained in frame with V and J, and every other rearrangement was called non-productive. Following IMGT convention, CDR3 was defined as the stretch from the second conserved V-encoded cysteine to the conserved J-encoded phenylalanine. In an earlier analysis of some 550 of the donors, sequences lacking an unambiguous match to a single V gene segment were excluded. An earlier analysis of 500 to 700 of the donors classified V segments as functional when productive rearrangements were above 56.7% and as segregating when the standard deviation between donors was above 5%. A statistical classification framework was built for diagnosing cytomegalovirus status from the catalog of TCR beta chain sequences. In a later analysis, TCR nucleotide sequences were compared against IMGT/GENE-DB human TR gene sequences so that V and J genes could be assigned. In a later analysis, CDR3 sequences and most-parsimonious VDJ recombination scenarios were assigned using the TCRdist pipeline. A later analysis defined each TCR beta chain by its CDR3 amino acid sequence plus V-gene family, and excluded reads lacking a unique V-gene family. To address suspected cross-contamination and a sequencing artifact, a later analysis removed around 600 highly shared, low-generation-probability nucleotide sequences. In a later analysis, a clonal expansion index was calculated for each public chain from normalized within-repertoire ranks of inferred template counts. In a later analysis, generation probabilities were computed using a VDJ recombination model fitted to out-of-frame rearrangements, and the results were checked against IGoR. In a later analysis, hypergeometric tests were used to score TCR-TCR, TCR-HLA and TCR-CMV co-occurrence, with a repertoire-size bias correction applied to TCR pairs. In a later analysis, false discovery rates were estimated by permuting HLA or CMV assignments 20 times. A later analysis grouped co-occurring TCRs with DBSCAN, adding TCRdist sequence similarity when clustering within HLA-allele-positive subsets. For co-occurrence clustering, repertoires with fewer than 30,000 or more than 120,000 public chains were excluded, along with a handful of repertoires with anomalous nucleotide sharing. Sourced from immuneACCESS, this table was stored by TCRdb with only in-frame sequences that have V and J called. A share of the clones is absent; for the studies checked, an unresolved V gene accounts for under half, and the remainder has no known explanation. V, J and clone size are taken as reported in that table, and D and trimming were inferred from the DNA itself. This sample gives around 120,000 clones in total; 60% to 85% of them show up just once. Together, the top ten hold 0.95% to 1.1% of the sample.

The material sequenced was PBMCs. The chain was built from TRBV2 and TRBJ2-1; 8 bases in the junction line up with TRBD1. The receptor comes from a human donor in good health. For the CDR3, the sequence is CASSIRTGQDEQFF. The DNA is TGTGCCAGCAGTATAAGGACAGGGCAAGATGAGCAGTTCTTC.